This entry is about one TCR beta chain. The CDR3 runs 15 residues. V shed 2 bases, J shed 2 bases, and the junction held 4 bases outside the gene matches. Germline V gene data show CDR1 as SGDLS and CDR2 as YYNGEE. These data are taken from a study of cytomegalovirus exposure and HLA in healthy donors. For the study at large: An earlier analysis found some 120 million unique TCR beta sequences from approximately 170 million T cells.

60 Vbeta and 13 Jbeta primers were used in PCR. Only in-frame clones appear in the TCRdb table, and some are missing; sequencing was by immunoSEQ multiplex PCR. In the table there are about 130,000 clones, around four fifths of which are singletons. The receptor was isolated from a boy younger than 18 in good health and CMV-seronegative. Sequencing input: PBMCs. The chain links TRBV9 to TRBJ2-7, with 10 bases aligning to TRBD2. The CDR3 sequence: CASSVAGTSAYEQYF. For the CDR3, the DNA is TGTGCCAGCAGCGTGGCCGGGACTAGCGCCTACGAGCAGTACTTC.